This TCR beta chain originates from a study of T cells after yellow fever vaccination. Across the study: Based on CD3, CD45RA, CCR7 and CD95, EM, EMRA, CM and Tscm memory subsets were sorted.

Template switching by 5'RACE produced TCR cDNA, adding a universal primer site and UMIs. TCRdb passed the 5' RACE reads through MiXCR, listing each CDR3 protein once. The repertoire holds 20,000 to 25,000 distinct CDR3 sequences, with 5.2% as singletons. This clonotype showed up many times. Study conclusions and caveats: Vaccine-responding clonotypes were almost all undetectable in sorted memory subsets on day 0.

This CDR3 is 15 amino acids long. Per the germline V gene, CDR1 is SGHRS and CDR2 is YFSETQ. V lost 4 bases and J lost 0, with 8 bases in between. This sample comprised PBMCs, either bulk or a sorted T-cell subset (CD4+, CD8+, memory, or dextramer-sorted; not recorded which), obtained roughly 45 days after the first yellow fever vaccination. V gene TRBV5-1 combines with J gene TRBJ2-6; no definite D call. The TCR originated in a man in his late teens or twenties who received the YFV17D yellow fever vaccine. CDR3 region: CASSAPSSGANVLTF. The CDR3, as DNA: TGCGCCAGCAGCGCCCCAAGCTCTGGGGCCAACGTCCTGACTTTC.